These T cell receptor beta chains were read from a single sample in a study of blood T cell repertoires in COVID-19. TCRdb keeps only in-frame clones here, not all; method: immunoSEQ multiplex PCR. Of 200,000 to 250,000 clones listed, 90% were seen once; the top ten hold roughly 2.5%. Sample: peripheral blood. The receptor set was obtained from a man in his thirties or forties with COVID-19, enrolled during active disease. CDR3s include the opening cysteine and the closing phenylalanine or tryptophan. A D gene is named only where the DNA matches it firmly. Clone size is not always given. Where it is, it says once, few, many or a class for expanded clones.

TGTGCCAGTAGTATCTCAGGACAGGTATACAATGAGCAGTTCTTC CASSISGQVYNEQFF TRBJ2-1 TRBD1 TRBV19 -
TGTGCCAGCTCGCCTAGCCCGGGACAGGGGGATACCGGCTCCTACGAGCAGTACTTC CASSPSPGQGDTGSYEQYF TRBJ2-7 TRBD1 TRBV18 -
TGTGCCAGCAGCGTAGAGGCGGGGGGCACCGGGGAGCTGTTTTTT CASSVEAGGTGELFF TRBJ2-2 TRBD2 TRBV9 -
TGCGCCAGCAGCTTCGACAGGGACACTGAAGCTTTCTTT CASSFDRDTEAFF TRBJ1-1 TRBD1 TRBV5-1 -
TGTGCCAGCAGCTTGGGACTAGCGGGGGGGAGCTCCTACAATGAGCAGTTCTTC CASSLGLAGGSSYNEQFF TRBJ2-1 TRBD2 TRBV7-8 -
TGTGCCACCAGTGAGTCGACAGGAATTGGCTCTGGAAACACCATATATTTT CATSESTGIGSGNTIYF TRBJ1-3 - TRBV24-1 -
TGTGCCAGCAGCTTATTACAGGGCGGGTACGAGCAGTACTTC CASSLLQGGYEQYF TRBJ2-7 - TRBV11-2 -
TGTGCCAGCAGTCTTCGGGGGGGGCCGACTTTCTTT CASSLRGGPTFF TRBJ1-1 - TRBV27 once
TGTGCCAGCAGCTCGCGACTAGCGGAGAATTACGAGCAGTACTTC CASSSRLAENYEQYF TRBJ2-7 TRBD2 TRBV7-9 -
TGTGCCTGGAGTGCCTTGACAGGGGGAGCTTTCTTT CAWSALTGGAFF TRBJ1-1 TRBD1 TRBV30 -
TGCAGTGCTAGTCTCGGACAGGGGTCCCACGAGCAGTACTTC CSASLGQGSHEQYF TRBJ2-7 TRBD1 TRBV20-1 -
TGCGCCAGCAGCCAAGATCTGACTAGCGGGAGCGGTCGGACCGGGGAGCTGTTTTTT CASSQDLTSGSGRTGELFF TRBJ2-2 TRBD2 TRBV4-3 once
TGTGCCAGCAGCCATGGACTAGCGGGAGCGGTAGGTGAGCAGTTCTTC CASSHGLAGAVGEQFF TRBJ2-1 TRBD2 TRBV3-1/TRBV3-2 -
TGTGCCACCAGTGAAAGTTGGACTAGCGGGGCCCGGGAGACCCAGTACTTC CATSESWTSGARETQYF TRBJ2-5 TRBD2 TRBV24-1 -
TGCAGCGTTGAACCCCGACTAGTAAATGAGCAGTTCTTC CSVEPRLVNEQFF TRBJ2-1 - TRBV29-1 once
TGTGCCAGCAGCCGACAGGGGGCGGTCACTGAAGCTTTCTTT CASSRQGAVTEAFF TRBJ1-1 TRBD1 TRBV7-9 -
TGTGCCACCAGTGATTCGCCCGGACAGGGTAACTCCTACAATGAGCAGTTCTTC CATSDSPGQGNSYNEQFF TRBJ2-1 TRBD1 TRBV24-1 -
TGTGCCAGCTCACCTAGGCGGGCAGTTAACACCGGGGAGCTGTTTTTT CASSPRRAVNTGELFF TRBJ2-2 - TRBV18 -
TGTGCCTGGACTAGAGCAGGGGCATCTAACTATGGCTACACCTTC CAWTRAGASNYGYTF TRBJ1-2 - TRBV30 once
TGCGCCAGCAGCCGGGACTTTCAATACAATGAGCAGTTCTTC CASSRDFQYNEQFF TRBJ2-1 - TRBV4-3 many
TGTGCCAGCAGTAGTCGGGACAAGCGCGAAAAACTGTTTTTT CASSSRDKREKLFF TRBJ1-4 - TRBV6-2/TRBV6-3 few
TGTGCCAGCAGCAGCGTAGGGGGTAGCTCCTACAATGAGCAGTTCTTC CASSSVGGSSYNEQFF TRBJ2-1 - TRBV7-3 -
TGTGCCAGCGGGCTACAGGGAACCGGGGAGCTGTTTTTT CASGLQGTGELFF TRBJ2-2 - TRBV2 few
TGTGCCAGCAGCTTAGTGCCAGGGGCAGATCTAGTAGGCTACACCTTC CASSLVPGADLVGYTF TRBJ1-2 - TRBV7-8 -
TGTGCCAGCAGCGGCGGACAGGGGGCAATAAACACCATATATTTT CASSGGQGAINTIYF TRBJ1-3 TRBD1 TRBV5-5 -
TGTGCCAGCTCACCACATGATACGGGACATACCGCCTACGAGCAGTACTTC CASSPHDTGHTAYEQYF TRBJ2-7 - TRBV18 -
TGTGCCAGCATAGGGGGGGATTATGGCTACACCTTC CASIGGDYGYTF TRBJ1-2 - TRBV28 -
TGTGCCAGCAGCAGTACAGGGAGCTATAATTCACCCCTCCACTTT CASSSTGSYNSPLHF TRBJ1-6 - TRBV7-3 -
TGTGCCAGTAGTGCGAGCCCCGACAGAATCACCGGGGAGCTGTTTTTT CASSASPDRITGELFF TRBJ2-2 - TRBV19 once
TGTGCCAGCAGTTTATTAGGAGGGCGTCAGCCCCAGCATTTT CASSLLGGRQPQHF TRBJ1-5 - TRBV28 -
TGTGCCAGCAGCTTGCTAGCGGGAGGTTCTATGTACGAGCAGTACTTC CASSLLAGGSMYEQYF TRBJ2-7 TRBD2 TRBV5-6 -
TGTGCCAGCAGCTTCGGTAGGGAGGGCGGAGAGACCCAGTACTTC CASSFGREGGETQYF TRBJ2-5 TRBD2 TRBV5-6 -
TGTGCCAGTAGTATGTTCGGTACTGATGAGCAGTTCTTC CASSMFGTDEQFF TRBJ2-1 - TRBV19 -
TGTGCCAGCAGTTACCTAGGGGGATCGAACACCGGGGAGCTGTTTTTT CASSYLGGSNTGELFF TRBJ2-2 - TRBV6-2/TRBV6-3 -
TGTGCCAGCAGCTTAGGGGTAGGGAGCTATGGCTACACCTTC CASSLGVGSYGYTF TRBJ1-2 - TRBV7-6 -
TGTGCCAGCAGCTTAAAACCGCAACTCGGTGATACGCAGTATTTT CASSLKPQLGDTQYF TRBJ2-3 - TRBV7-3 -
TGCAGCGTCGGAGGGCCGGGGCTGGACTACGAGCAGTACTTC CSVGGPGLDYEQYF TRBJ2-7 - TRBV29-1 -
TGTGCCATCCAGGACAGGGGGACCTACAATGAGCAGTTCTTC CAIQDRGTYNEQFF TRBJ2-1 TRBD1 TRBV6-5 -
TGTGCCAGCTCACCTGGGCTAGCGGGAGGTGTTGAAGCCAAAAACATTCAGTACTTC CASSPGLAGGVEAKNIQYF TRBJ2-4 TRBD2 TRBV18 -
TGTGCCAGCAGCAAAGGAAGGGGCCTCCCAGTCAAAAACATTCAGTACTTC CASSKGRGLPVKNIQYF TRBJ2-4 - TRBV21-1 -
TGTGCCAGCAGTTTAGGGGCAGGTTCGCAGTTCTTC CASSLGAGSQFF TRBJ2-1 - TRBV12-3/TRBV12-4 once
TGTGCCAGCAGTATTGGACAGCTTACGCAGTATTTT CASSIGQLTQYF TRBJ2-3 - TRBV28 -
TGTGCCAGCACCCAATCAGGGGGCGTTAGAGAAAAACTGTTTTTT CASTQSGGVREKLFF TRBJ1-4 TRBD1 TRBV5-4 -
TGTGCCAGCTCACTCGGGACAGGGGATGAAAAACTGTTTTTT CASSLGTGDEKLFF TRBJ1-4 TRBD1 TRBV18 -
TGTGCCAGCAGCAGGGGTTCGGTGGGTGGCTACACCTTC CASSRGSVGGYTF TRBJ1-2 - TRBV7-2 -
TGTGCCATCAGTGAGCGTGGGACTAGCGGGGACACATCCTACAATGAGCAGTTCTTC CAISERGTSGDTSYNEQFF TRBJ2-1 TRBD2 TRBV10-3 -
TGCGCCAGCTCCGGGGGGGCAGGCAACTATGGCTACACCTTC CASSGGAGNYGYTF TRBJ1-2 - TRBV5-1 -